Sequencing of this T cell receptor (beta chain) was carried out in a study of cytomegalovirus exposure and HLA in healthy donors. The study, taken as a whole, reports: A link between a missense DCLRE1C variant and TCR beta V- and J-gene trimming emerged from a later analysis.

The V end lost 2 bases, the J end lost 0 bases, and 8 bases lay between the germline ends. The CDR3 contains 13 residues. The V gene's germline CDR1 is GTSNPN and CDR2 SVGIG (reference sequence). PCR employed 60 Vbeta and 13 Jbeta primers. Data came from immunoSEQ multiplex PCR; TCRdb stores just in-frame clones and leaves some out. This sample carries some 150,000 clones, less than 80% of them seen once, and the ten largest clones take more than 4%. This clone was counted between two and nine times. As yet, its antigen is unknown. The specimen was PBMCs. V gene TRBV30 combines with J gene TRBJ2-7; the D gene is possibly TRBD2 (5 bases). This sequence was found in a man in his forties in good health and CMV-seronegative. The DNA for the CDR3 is TGTGCCTGGAGTTCGGGGTTCTCCTACGAGCAGTACTTC. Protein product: CAWSSGFSYEQYF.